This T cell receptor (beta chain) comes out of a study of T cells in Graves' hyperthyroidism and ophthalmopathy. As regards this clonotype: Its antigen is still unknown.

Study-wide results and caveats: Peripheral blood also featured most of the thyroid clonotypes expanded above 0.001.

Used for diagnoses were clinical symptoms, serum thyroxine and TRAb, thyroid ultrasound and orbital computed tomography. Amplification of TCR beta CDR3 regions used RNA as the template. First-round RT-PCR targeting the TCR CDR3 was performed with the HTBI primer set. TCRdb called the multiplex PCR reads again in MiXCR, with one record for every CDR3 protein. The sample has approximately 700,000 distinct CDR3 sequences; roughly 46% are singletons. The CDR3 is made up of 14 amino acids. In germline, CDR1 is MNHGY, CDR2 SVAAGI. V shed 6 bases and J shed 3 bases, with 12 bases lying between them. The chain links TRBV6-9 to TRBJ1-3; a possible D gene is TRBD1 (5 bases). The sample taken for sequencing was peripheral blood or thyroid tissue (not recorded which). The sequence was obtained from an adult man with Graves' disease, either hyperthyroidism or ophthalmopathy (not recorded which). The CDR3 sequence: CASRYPGLGNTIYF. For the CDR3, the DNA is TGTGCCAGCAGGTATCCAGGGCTTGGAAACACCATATATTTT.